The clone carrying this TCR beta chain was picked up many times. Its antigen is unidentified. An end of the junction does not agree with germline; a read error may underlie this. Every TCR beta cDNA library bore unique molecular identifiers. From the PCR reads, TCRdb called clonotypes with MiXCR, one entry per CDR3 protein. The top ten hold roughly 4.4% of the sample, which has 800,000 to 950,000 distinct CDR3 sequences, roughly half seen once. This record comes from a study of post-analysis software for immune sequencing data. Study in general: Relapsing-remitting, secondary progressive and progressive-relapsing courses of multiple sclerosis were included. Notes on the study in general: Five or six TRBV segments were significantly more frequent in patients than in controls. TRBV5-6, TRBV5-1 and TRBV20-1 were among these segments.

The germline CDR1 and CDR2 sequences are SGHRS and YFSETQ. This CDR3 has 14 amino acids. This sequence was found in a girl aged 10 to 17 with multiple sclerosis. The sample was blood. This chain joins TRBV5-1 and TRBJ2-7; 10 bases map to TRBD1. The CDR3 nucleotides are TGTGCCAGCAGCCTGGGACAGGGGCCCTACGAGCAGTACTTC. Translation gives CASSLGQGPYEQYF.